This T cell receptor (beta chain) was captured by sequencing in a study of regulatory T cells in long-lasting Graves disease. Findings of the study overall: Persistent Graves' cases showed lower TCR diversity than newly diagnosed cases.

Germline values: CDR1 SGHAT, CDR2 FQNNGV. This CDR3 has 14 residues. Trimming removed 2 bases at V and 7 bases at J, with 11 bases between. With regard to this clonotype: What it binds is unknown.

Researchers made TCR beta libraries by using iRepertoire HTBI primers and running Arm-PCR on CDR3 regions. TCRdb called the multiplex PCR reads again in MiXCR, with one record for every CDR3 protein. The sample holds roughly 450,000 distinct CDR3 sequences, around 20% seen once. Time point given: persistent/refractory GD, antithyroid drugs over 5 years with positive TRAb. Making the TCR library involved RNA that had been extracted from PBMCs. Patients were enrolled at an endocrinology department in Xi'an, China. This chain uses TRBV11-2 with TRBJ2-2; a possible D gene is TRBD1 (5 bases). The TCR originated in a female donor with Graves disease. The input for sequencing was peripheral blood mononuclear cells (PBMCs), taken when the disease was refractory, from a patient treated with antithyroid drugs. The CDR3, as DNA: TGTGCCAGCAGCTTATCCCAGGGAATCGGGGAGCTGTTTTTT. Translation: CASSLSQGIGELFF.